The rows below give T cell receptor beta chains drawn from one sample of a study of spatial heterogeneity in lung cancer. TCRdb passed the 5' RACE reads through MiXCR, listing each CDR3 protein once. The data contain about 42,000 distinct CDR3 sequences, roughly 7.1% of them singletons. Source: PBMCs, taken at surgery. Source of these receptors: a female donor with early-stage non-small cell lung cancer. CDR3s include the opening cysteine and the closing phenylalanine or tryptophan. Fields, in order: V gene, J gene, clone size, D gene, CDR3 protein, CDR3 DNA. The D gene is left open where the match is weak. Clone size is stated in some rows and not others, as once, few, many or a class when expanded.

v_call: TRBV6-2/TRBV6-3
j_call: TRBJ2-1
clone_size: NA
d_call: NA
cdr3_aa: CAITRDSTYNEQFF
cdr3_nt: TGTGCCATCACCCGGGACTCCACCTACAATGAGCAGTTCTTC

v_call: TRBV15
j_call: TRBJ1-4
clone_size: NA
d_call: NA
cdr3_aa: CATSPPPAPLEKLFF
cdr3_nt: TGTGCCACCAGTCCTCCCCCCGCACCTCTAGAAAAACTGTTTTTT

v_call: TRBV3-1
j_call: TRBJ1-1
clone_size: NA
d_call: TRBD1
cdr3_aa: CASSQLTRGLTGAFF
cdr3_nt: TGTGCCAGCAGCCAACTCACCAGGGGGCTAACGGGAGCTTTCTTT

v_call: TRBV12-3/TRBV12-4
j_call: TRBJ1-2
clone_size: few
d_call: NA
cdr3_aa: CASSFREGYTF
cdr3_nt: TGTGCCAGCAGTTTTAGGGAAGGCTACACCTTC

v_call: TRBV21-1
j_call: TRBJ1-1
clone_size: NA
d_call: NA
cdr3_aa: CASSKESTENTEAFF
cdr3_nt: TGTGCCAGCAGCAAAGAGAGCACGGAAAACACTGAAGCTTTCTTT

v_call: TRBV10-2
j_call: TRBJ2-3
clone_size: NA
d_call: NA
cdr3_aa: CASSVPGDTQYF
cdr3_nt: TGCGCCAGCAGTGTACCGGGCGATACGCAGTATTTT

v_call: TRBV4-3
j_call: TRBJ1-2
clone_size: few
d_call: NA
cdr3_aa: CASSQTSLANYGYTF
cdr3_nt: TGCGCCAGCAGCCAGACCAGTCTAGCTAACTATGGCTACACCTTC

v_call: TRBV24-1
j_call: TRBJ2-7
clone_size: many
d_call: TRBD1
cdr3_aa: CATSAGQDSYEQYF
cdr3_nt: TGTGCCACCAGTGCGGGACAGGACTCCTACGAGCAGTACTTC

v_call: TRBV20-1
j_call: TRBJ2-5
clone_size: many
d_call: NA
cdr3_aa: CSARITQKQETQYF
cdr3_nt: TGCAGTGCTCGCATCACACAGAAACAAGAGACCCAGTACTTC

v_call: TRBV29-1
j_call: TRBJ2-5
clone_size: NA
d_call: TRBD2
cdr3_aa: CSVTSSGGGETQYF
cdr3_nt: TGCAGCGTGACGAGTAGCGGGGGGGGTGAGACCCAGTACTTC

v_call: TRBV20-1
j_call: TRBJ2-3
clone_size: many
d_call: TRBD2
cdr3_aa: CSATPRSGGGVTDTQYF
cdr3_nt: TGCAGTGCTACCCCCAGAAGCGGGGGGGGAGTCACAGATACGCAGTATTTT

v_call: TRBV5-1
j_call: TRBJ1-2
clone_size: many
d_call: TRBD1
cdr3_aa: CASSRYSGTGGDGYTF
cdr3_nt: TGCGCCAGCAGCAGATATTCCGGGACAGGGGGAGACGGCTACACCTTC

v_call: TRBV7-8
j_call: TRBJ1-2
clone_size: many
d_call: NA
cdr3_aa: CASSLSIDGYGYTF
cdr3_nt: TGTGCCAGCAGCTTGTCTATCGACGGCTATGGCTACACCTTC

v_call: TRBV7-2
j_call: TRBJ2-3
clone_size: many
d_call: TRBD2
cdr3_aa: CASSLGAGGKADTQYF
cdr3_nt: TGTGCCAGCAGCTTAGGGGCGGGGGGTAAGGCAGATACGCAGTATTTT

v_call: TRBV7-9
j_call: TRBJ1-4
clone_size: NA
d_call: NA
cdr3_aa: CASSFSATNEKLFF
cdr3_nt: TGTGCCAGCAGCTTCTCTGCAACTAATGAAAAACTGTTTTTT

v_call: TRBV29-1
j_call: TRBJ2-5
clone_size: few
d_call: TRBD2
cdr3_aa: CSVLAGGGETQYF
cdr3_nt: TGCAGCGTGCTAGCGGGGGGCGGGGAGACCCAGTACTTC

v_call: TRBV27
j_call: TRBJ2-7
clone_size: NA
d_call: NA
cdr3_aa: CASSQSGYEQYF
cdr3_nt: TGTGCCAGCAGTCAGAGCGGGTACGAGCAGTACTTC

v_call: TRBV15
j_call: TRBJ2-1
clone_size: NA
d_call: NA
cdr3_aa: CATSRDPGPKGEQFF
cdr3_nt: TGTGCCACCAGCAGAGATCCCGGGCCGAAAGGGGAGCAGTTCTTC